The 20 T cell receptor beta chains reported below all come from one sample, sequenced in a study of CD8+ T cells in alopecia areata. Extracted RNA was reverse transcribed into cDNA, the sequencing template. Profiled with immunoSEQ multiplex PCR; TCRdb holds only in-frame clones, not every one. The table shows about 150,000 clones, with more than 40% occurring only once. Sequenced: CD4+ T cells sorted from blood. The source of these receptors is a human donor with alopecia areata.

This clone was observed a few times. V is TRBV11-2 and J is TRBJ2-5; D possibly corresponds to TRBD2 (7 bases). The CDR3 totals 14 residues. V shed 5 bases and J shed 3 bases, with 13 bases lying between them. In germline, CDR1 is SGHAT, CDR2 FQNNGV. The CDR3 DNA reads TGTGCCAGCAGCCCCGGGGGGCCCGAAGAGACCCAGTACTTC. Protein sequence: CASSPGGPEETQYF. Full variable domain (remainder filled in from reference TRBV11-2 and TRBJ2-5): EAGVAQSPRYKIIEKRQSVAFWCNPISGHATLYWYQQILGQGPKLLIQFQNNGVVDDSQLPKDRFSAERLKGVDSTLKIQPAKLEDSAVYLCASSPGGPEETQYFGPGTRLLVL.

This clone was detected only a few times. The chain combines TRBV5-1 with TRBJ1-1; D call uncertain. The CDR3 is made up of 16 amino acids. The germline CDR1 and CDR2 sequences are SGHRS and YFSETQ. The V end lost 2 bases, the J end lost 6 bases, and 20 bases lay between the germline ends. CDR3 residues: CASSFVADDRGAEAFF. The CDR3 DNA follows: TGCGCCAGCAGCTTCGTCGCGGACGACCGTGGGGCTGAAGCTTTCTTT.

The chain recombines TRBV4-1 with TRBJ2-1; D is ambiguous. V was cut by 2 bases and J by 3 bases, with 11 bases left in between. There are 15 residues in the CDR3. Germline loops: CDR1 MGHRA, CDR2 YSYEKL. CDR3 sequence reads: CASSQLPGRYNEQFF. DNA of the CDR3: TGCGCCAGCAGCCAATTGCCCGGGCGCTACAATGAGCAGTTCTTC.

This clone was recorded a few times. The chain has TRBV13 and TRBJ2-3; D unclear. Germline V CDR1 and CDR2: PRHDT, FYEKMQ (reference sequence). The V gene lost 5 bases and the J gene lost 6 bases, with 12 bases spanning the gap. The CDR3 is 13 residues long. The chain's CDR3 is CASSTRSLDTQYF. Written as DNA, the CDR3 is TGTGCCAGCAGCACCAGATCCTTGGATACGCAGTATTTT.

A few counts support this clone. The chain carries TRBV7-2 and TRBJ2-1, with D possibly matching TRBD2 (6 bases). This CDR3 has 15 amino acids. V gave up 5 bases and J gave up 8 bases, with 19 bases separating them. Germline CDR1 reads SGHTA; CDR2 reads FQGNSA. The CDR3, as DNA: TGTGCCAGCAGCCAGTCAGCGACTAGGGCCGATGAGCAGTTCTTC. Its translation: CASSQSATRADEQFF.

The gene calls are TRBV2 and TRBJ2-1; 8 bases match TRBD2. Per germline, CDR1 SNHLY and CDR2 FYNNEI. The CDR3 has 16 amino acids. V was pared by 7 bases and J by 9 bases, with 17 bases of the junction left unmatched. This CDR3 is CASIQAGTSGRREQFF. The CDR3 DNA is TGTGCCAGCATACAAGCCGGGACTAGTGGCCGGCGTGAGCAGTTCTTC.

This clone was seen only a few times. The chain recombines TRBV30 with TRBJ2-7; D not resolved. Per germline, CDR1 GTSNPN and CDR2 SVGIG (reference sequence). The V end lost 4 bases, the J end lost 0 bases, and 13 bases lay between the germline ends. The CDR3 extends over 14 amino acids. CDR3 DNA sequence: TGTGCCTGGACGGGCAAGGGAAACTCCTACGAGCAGTACTTC. Translation gives CAWTGKGNSYEQYF. The variable domain in full, completed from reference TRBV30 and TRBJ2-7, reads SQTIHQWPATLVQPVGSPLSLECTVEGTSNPNLYWYRQAAGRGLQLLFYSVGIGQISSEVPQNLSASRPQDRQFILSSKKLLLSDSGFYLCAWTGKGNSYEQYFGPGTRLTVT.

V gene TRBV9 combines with J gene TRBJ2-7; possibly TRBD1 for D (5 bases). The V and J ends lost 0 bases and 6 bases respectively, with 10 bases between them. Germline CDR1 is SGDLS and CDR2 is YYNGEE. The CDR3 has 13 residues. Here the CDR3 reads CASSVEPGSEQYF. CDR3 nucleotides: TGTGCCAGCAGCGTAGAGCCAGGGTCCGAGCAGTACTTC.

The J gene is TRBJ2-1, the V gene TRBV15; D is uncertain. V shed 0 bases and J shed 0 bases, with 6 bases lying between them. The V gene's germline CDR1 is LNHNV and CDR2 YYDKDF (reference sequence). CDR3 length: 15 amino acids. The CDR3 protein is CATSRDPGSYNEQFF. The CDR3, as DNA: TGTGCCACCAGCAGAGACCCGGGCTCCTACAATGAGCAGTTCTTC.

This clone appeared once. V and J are TRBV29-1 and TRBJ2-7; 9 nucleotides agree with TRBD1. The trim removed 7 bases at V and 3 bases at J, leaving 10 bases unmatched. From germline, CDR1 is SQVTM and CDR2 ANQGSEA. CDR3 length: 14 residues. DNA for the CDR3: TGCAGCGCTGTGACCGGGACAGGGTTCTACGAGCAGTACTTC. Translation gives CSAVTGTGFYEQYF.

The chain links TRBV5-1 to TRBJ2-3; 10 bases fit TRBD2. This CDR3 contains 16 residues. Germline assignment: CDR1 SGHRS and CDR2 YFSETQ. With V trimmed by 4 bases and J by 1 base, 6 bases remained unmatched. The CDR3 region is CASSKSSGRGTDTQYF. Written as DNA, the CDR3 is TGCGCCAGCAGCAAATCTAGCGGGAGAGGCACAGATACGCAGTATTTT.

The V and J genes are TRBV29-1 and TRBJ2-7, with 7 positions matching TRBD1. The CDR3 is 13 residues long. CDR1 and CDR2 (germline): SQVTM, ANQGSEA. Unmatched junction bases numbered 8, after V lost 6 bases and J lost 3 bases. In nucleotides, the CDR3 is TGCAGCGTAAGAAGACAGGGCGGCTACGAGCAGTACTTC. Translation: CSVRRQGGYEQYF.

This sequence joins TRBV5-1 and TRBJ1-1, with D tentatively TRBD1 (5 bases). CDR1 is SGHRS and CDR2 is YFSETQ in the germline V gene. V lost 5 bases to trimming and J lost 5 bases, with 13 bases between them. The CDR3 consists of 13 residues. The CDR3 DNA reads TGCGCCAGCAGGACCGGGGGAGGAACTGAAGCTTTCTTT. Its translation: CASRTGGGTEAFF.

The chain recombines TRBV29-1 with TRBJ1-4; D is unresolved. V was shortened by 4 bases and J by 11 bases, with 17 bases between the two germline ends. This CDR3 contains 13 residues. Germline V gene lookup returns CDR1 SQVTM and CDR2 ANQGSEA. The CDR3 DNA reads TGCAGCGTTGGTGACATGGCGTTTGGTAAACTGTTTTTT. Amino acids: CSVGDMAFGKLFF.

V gene TRBV2 combines with J gene TRBJ1-2; the D is unclear. Germline V gene data show CDR1 as SNHLY and CDR2 as FYNNEI. Trimming left V 5 bases short and J 2 bases short, with 6 bases between. This CDR3 has 12 residues. CDR3 nucleotide sequence: TGTGCCAGCAGTCAAGTCAACTATGGCTACACCTTC. It is translated as CASSQVNYGYTF.

The V and J genes are TRBV5-1 and TRBJ2-1; no definite D call. CDR1 SGHRS and CDR2 YFSETQ come from the germline V gene. The CDR3 is made up of 12 amino acids. V was trimmed by 0 bases and J by 11 bases, leaving 9 bases between them. CDR3 region: CASSLDEAQQFF. DNA of the CDR3: TGCGCCAGCAGCTTGGACGAAGCTCAGCAGTTCTTC.

This clone showed up just once. The rearrangement uses TRBV5-4 and TRBJ2-1, with D uncertain. V lost 1 base and J lost 10, with 18 bases in between. Germline V CDR1 and CDR2: SGHNT, YYREEE (reference sequence). The CDR3 loop spans 15 amino acids. In DNA, the CDR3 is TGTGCCAGCAGCTTGCCCGCGGCGGCAGGCATAGAGCAGTTCTTC. Amino acid sequence: CASSLPAAAGIEQFF.

The chain uses TRBV28 and TRBJ2-7; D ambiguous. This CDR3 is 13 amino acids long. Trimming cost V 3 bases and J 2 bases, with 8 bases left between them. CDR1 is MDHEN and CDR2 is SYDVKM in the germline V gene. This CDR3 is CASSLQKPYEQYF. CDR3 coding DNA: TGTGCCAGCAGTTTGCAGAAACCCTACGAGCAGTACTTC.

Here the CDR3 reads CASSLSLDQPQHF. The CDR3 DNA is TGTGCCAGCAGCTTGTCTCTAGATCAGCCCCAGCATTTT. This rearrangement joins TRBV5-4 to TRBJ1-5, with no clear D. CDR1 and CDR2 from the germline V gene are SGHNT and YYREEE (reference sequence). The CDR3 has 13 amino acids. Trimming removed 1 base at V and 5 bases at J, with 7 bases between.

This clone was counted a few times. The V and J genes are TRBV5-1 and TRBJ2-1, with a weak D call TRBD1 (6 bases). V was trimmed by 3 bases and J by 9 bases, leaving 13 bases between them. The CDR3 has 13 residues. CDR1 is SGHRS and CDR2 is YFSETQ in the germline V gene. CDR3 nucleotide sequence: TGCGCCAGCAGCTCGAGGGACAATGGTGAGCAGTTCTTC. Its translation is CASSSRDNGEQFF.